Below, 23 T cell receptor beta chains from the same sample are listed, as sequenced in a study of cytomegalovirus exposure and HLA in healthy donors. With 60 Vbeta and 13 Jbeta primers, the PCR was carried out. Data came from immunoSEQ multiplex PCR; TCRdb stores just in-frame clones and leaves some out. This sample has tens of thousands of clones; 78% occur once, and the top ten carry 2.5% to 4%. Sample: PBMCs. All receptors come from a woman between 35 and 50 years old in good health and CMV-seronegative.

Here the CDR3 DNA reads TGTGCCAGCAGCCAAAGACAGGTCAACTCCTACAATGAGCAGTTCTTC. Translated, it gives CASSQRQVNSYNEQFF. This chain connects TRBV14 to TRBJ2-1, with D maybe TRBD1 (6 bases). The CDR3 spans 16 residues. Germline loops: CDR1 SGHDN, CDR2 FVKESK. Between the trimmed V and J ends, which lost 2 bases and 0 bases, there was a span of 11 bases.

V and J are TRBV2 and TRBJ1-1; 8 bases are a match to TRBD1. CDR3 length: 16 amino acids. V shed 0 bases, J shed 4 bases, and the junction held 7 bases outside the gene matches. Germline-derived CDR1 and CDR2 are SNHLY and FYNNEI. CDR3 protein: CASSEALGQGGTEAFF. In DNA form, the CDR3 reads TGTGCCAGCAGTGAAGCGTTAGGACAGGGTGGCACTGAAGCTTTCTTT.

To note about this clone: Compared with germline, one end of the junction differs, possibly owing to a read error. This rearrangement joins TRBV29-1 to TRBJ2-1; weak D call: TRBD2 (5 bases). CDR1 is SQVTM and CDR2 is ANQGSEA in the germline V gene. The CDR3 spans 11 residues. DNA for the CDR3: TGCAGCGTTGAAGATAGAGAGGGAAAGGTCTTC. Protein: CSVEDREGKVF.

This chain connects TRBV4-2 to TRBJ2-7, with D tentatively TRBD1 (5 bases). Trimming removed 2 bases at V and 5 bases at J, with 13 bases between. The CDR3 runs 14 residues. CDR1 and CDR2 from the germline V gene are LGHNA and YNFKEQ. Written as DNA, the CDR3 is TGTGCCAGCAGCCAAAGGGGCTGGGCGGACGAGCAGTACTTC. It codes for CASSQRGWADEQYF.

V is TRBV6-4 and J is TRBJ2-7; D is ambiguous. Germline assignment: CDR1 MRHNA and CDR2 SNTAGT. The CDR3 covers 13 residues. Trimming shortened V by 0 bases and J by 6 bases, and 9 bases separated the two germline ends. CDR3 amino acids: CASSDSITGEQYF. In nucleotides, the CDR3 is TGTGCCAGCAGTGACTCCATCACGGGCGAGCAGTACTTC.

This chain joins TRBV29-1 and TRBJ1-2; D unresolved. The CDR3 runs 15 residues. V lost 5 bases to trimming and J lost 8 bases, with 24 bases between them. CDR1 SQVTM and CDR2 ANQGSEA come from the germline V gene. CDR3 sequence reads: CSVPNPPGPNRGYTF. CDR3 nucleotide sequence: TGCAGCGTTCCTAATCCGCCCGGCCCCAACAGAGGCTACACCTTC.

The J gene is TRBJ1-2, the V gene TRBV27, with 8 bases fitting TRBD1. After removal of 5 bases from V and 2 bases from J, the junction contained 7 bases not matched to a gene. The CDR3 runs to 15 residues. Germline-derived CDR1 and CDR2 are MNHEY and SMNVEV (reference sequence). For the CDR3, the DNA is TGTGCCAGCAGTGGACCCAGGACAGGGAACTATGGCTACACCTTC. Translating it yields CASSGPRTGNYGYTF.

This clone has at least ten counts. The sample holds other DNA sequences that translate to the same CDR3. The chain employs TRBV7-3 and TRBJ1-1; D not resolved. The CDR3 totals 13 residues. The V gene's germline CDR1 is SGHTA and CDR2 FQGTGA. V lost 4 bases and J lost 0, with 6 bases in between. The CDR3 protein is CASSSGVNTEAFF. For the CDR3, the DNA is TGTGCCAGCAGCTCCGGGGTGAACACTGAAGCTTTCTTT.

The chain is built from TRBV7-8 and TRBJ2-1; unclear D gene. The germline V and J ends were trimmed by 3 bases and 5 bases, with 8 bases remaining between them. CDR1 is SGHVS, CDR2 FQNEAQ, per germline. The CDR3 contains 13 residues. CDR3 DNA: TGTGCCAGCAGCTTTATGGGCGACAATGAGCAGTTCTTC. Amino acid sequence: CASSFMGDNEQFF.

This clone came up once. The chain joins TRBV10-3 to TRBJ2-5, with TRBD2 identical over 8 bases. V dropped 2 bases and J dropped 4; count of bases not matched to a gene: 0. Per germline, CDR1 ENHRY and CDR2 SYGVKD. This CDR3 comprises 13 residues. The chain's CDR3 is CAISEREGETQYF. The CDR3 DNA reads TGTGCCATCAGTGAGCGGGAGGGAGAGACCCAGTACTTC.

The chain uses TRBV11-1 and TRBJ1-5; D gene unclear. Germline-derived CDR1 and CDR2 are SGHAT and FQDESV (reference sequence). V shed 5 bases and J shed 11 bases, with 16 bases lying between them. This CDR3 is 13 amino acids long. CDR3 sequence reads: CASSHNSLAAQHF. The DNA of the CDR3 is TGTGCCAGCAGCCACAACTCCCTGGCGGCCCAGCATTTT.

J is TRBJ2-5 and V is TRBV7-9; a possible D gene is TRBD2 (7 bases). Matching the DNA end better, TRBJ2-7 makes the J call doubtful. Germline CDR1 SEHNR, CDR2 FQNEAQ (reference sequence). This CDR3 has 16 residues. CDR3 nucleotides: TGTGCCAGCAGCTTAGCGAGTGGGGGGGCTGCCTACGAGCAGTACTTC. This encodes CASSLASGGAAYEQYF.

The V call is TRBV5-1, the J call TRBJ2-3; 15 bases are a match to TRBD2. From germline, CDR1 is SGHRS and CDR2 YFSETQ. The CDR3 is 16 residues long. The ends lost 3 bases at V and 4 bases at J; junction bases unmatched: 3. For the CDR3, the DNA is TGCGCCAGCAGCTCGGGACTAGCGGGAGGATCAGATACGCAGTATTTT. This sequence encodes CASSSGLAGGSDTQYF.

The chain combines TRBV7-8 with TRBJ1-5; D might be TRBD1 (5 bases). The CDR3 consists of 16 residues. V shed 0 bases and J shed 4 bases, with 13 bases lying between them. The germline V gene encodes CDR1 SGHVS and CDR2 FQNEAQ. Here the CDR3 reads CASSLAGGAGNQPQHF. The CDR3 coding sequence is TGTGCCAGCAGCTTAGCGGGCGGGGCAGGGAATCAGCCCCAGCATTTT. Full variable domain (remainder filled in from reference TRBV7-8 and TRBJ1-5): GAGVSQSPRYKVAKRGQDVALRCDPISGHVSLFWYQQALGQGPEFLTYFQNEAQLDKSGLPSDRFFAERPEGSVSTLKIQRTQQEDSAVYLCASSLAGGAGNQPQHFGDGTRLSIL.

This clone appeared a few times. V gene TRBV2 combines with J gene TRBJ2-6; D is undetermined. V lost 2 bases, J lost 1 base, and 9 bases lay in between. Germline lookup yields CDR1 SNHLY and CDR2 FYNNEI. CDR3 length: 16 residues. CDR3 loop: CASSELGPSGANVLTF. CDR3 in DNA: TGTGCCAGCAGTGAACTAGGTCCTTCTGGGGCCAACGTCCTGACTTTC.

The gene calls are TRBV11-2 and TRBJ2-5, with 8 bases lining up with TRBD2. Trimming took 0 bases from V and 4 from J; bases not matched to a gene: 7. This CDR3 has 16 amino acids. Germline V gives CDR1 SGHAT, CDR2 FQNNGV. The DNA of the CDR3 is TGTGCCAGCAGCTTAGATCCGGGAGGGGGGCGAGAGACCCAGTACTTC. It translates to CASSLDPGGGRETQYF.

This chain joins TRBV15 and TRBJ2-7, with unresolved D. The V gene lost 0 bases and the J gene lost 7 bases, with 16 bases spanning the gap. The germline CDR1 and CDR2 sequences are LNHNV and YYDKDF (reference sequence). The CDR3 is 15 residues long. The CDR3 DNA is TGTGCCACCAGCAGAGATTCTTCCGGGTGGCGGGAGCAGTACTTC. Its protein is CATSRDSSGWREQYF.

V gene TRBV7-8 combines with J gene TRBJ1-3; 7 bases agree with TRBD1. The CDR3 length is 17 residues. CDR1 and CDR2 from the germline V gene are SGHVS and FQNEAQ. Unmatched junction bases numbered 13, after V lost 4 bases and J lost 4 bases. CDR3 protein: CASSYFAQGVGGNTIYF. Written as DNA, the CDR3 is TGTGCCAGCAGCTACTTTGCCCAGGGGGTAGGGGGAAACACCATATATTTT.

This clone was detected only a few times. This chain's CDR3 is CASRPGGSGNTIYF. DNA of the CDR3: TGTGCCAGCCGTCCGGGGGGATCTGGAAACACCATATATTTT. This chain joins TRBV9 and TRBJ1-3, with a weak D call TRBD1 (5 bases). Trimming took 7 bases from V and 1 from J, leaving 12 bases between them. CDR3 length: 14 residues. Germline CDR1 SGDLS, CDR2 YYNGEE.

The chain uses TRBV29-1 and TRBJ2-3; tentative D call: TRBD1 (6 bases). V was trimmed by 4 bases and J by 3 bases, leaving 8 bases between them. The CDR3 covers 12 residues. CDR1 and CDR2 (germline): SQVTM, ANQGSEA. The CDR3 DNA reads as TGCAGCGTTGCTCAGGGGACAGATACGCAGTATTTT. This encodes CSVAQGTDTQYF.

V gene TRBV5-1 combines with J gene TRBJ2-7; 13 positions agree with TRBD2. The CDR3 loop spans 16 amino acids. With 4 bases clipped from V and 5 bases from J, the junction kept 9 bases outside the gene matches. The germline CDR1 and CDR2 sequences are SGHRS and YFSETQ. The CDR3 sequence is CASSIRTSGSLDEQYF. CDR3 DNA: TGCGCCAGCAGCATCCGGACTAGCGGGAGTCTGGACGAGCAGTACTTC. Based on the CDR3 plus reference TRBV5-1 and TRBJ2-7, the full variable domain is KAGVTQTPRYLIKTRGQQVTLSCSPISGHRSVSWYQQTPGQGLQFLFEYFSETQRNKGNFPGRFSGRQFSNSRSEMNVSTLELGDSALYLCASSIRTSGSLDEQYFGPGTRLTVT.

The chain joins TRBV18 to TRBJ2-2; TRBD1 matches at 8 bases. CDR1 is KGHSH and CDR2 is LQKENI in the germline V gene. Trimming removed 4 bases from V and 7 bases from J; junction bases left unmatched: 2. The CDR3 covers 13 residues. CDR3: CASSRDRSGELFF. In DNA, the CDR3 is TGTGCCAGCTCACGGGACAGGAGCGGGGAGCTGTTTTTT. The whole variable domain, remainder taken from reference TRBV18 and TRBJ2-2, is NAGVMQNPRHLVRRRGQEARLRCSPMKGHSHVYWYRQLPEEGLKFMVYLQKENIIDESGMPKERFSAEFPKEGPSILRIQQVVRGDSAAYFCASSRDRSGELFFGEGSRLTVL.

The rearrangement joins TRBV5-4 to TRBJ1-1, with TRBD1 as a possible D gene (6 bases). The CDR3 loop spans 13 amino acids. The V gene's germline CDR1 is SGHNT and CDR2 YYREEE (reference sequence). Trimming took 2 bases from V and 5 from J, leaving 10 bases between them. CDR3 region: CASSFSGVTEAFF. The CDR3 nucleotides are TGTGCCAGCAGCTTTTCAGGGGTTACTGAAGCTTTCTTT.